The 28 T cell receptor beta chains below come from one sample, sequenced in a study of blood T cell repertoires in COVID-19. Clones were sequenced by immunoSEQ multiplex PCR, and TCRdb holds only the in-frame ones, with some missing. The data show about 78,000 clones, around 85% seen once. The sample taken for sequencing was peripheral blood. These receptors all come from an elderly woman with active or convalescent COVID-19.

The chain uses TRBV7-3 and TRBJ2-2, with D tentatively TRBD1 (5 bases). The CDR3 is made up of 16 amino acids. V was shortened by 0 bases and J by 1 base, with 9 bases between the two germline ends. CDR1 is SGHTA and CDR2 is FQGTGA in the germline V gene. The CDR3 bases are TGTGCCAGCAGCTTAACCAGGGCGCGGAACACCGGGGAGCTGTTTTTT. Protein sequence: CASSLTRARNTGELFF. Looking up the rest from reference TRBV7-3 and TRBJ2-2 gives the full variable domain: GAGVSQTPSNKVTEKGKYVELRCDPISGHTALYWYRQSLGQGPEFLIYFQGTGAADDSGLPNDRFFAVRPEGSVSTLKIQRTERGDSAVYLCASSLTRARNTGELFFGEGSRLTVL.

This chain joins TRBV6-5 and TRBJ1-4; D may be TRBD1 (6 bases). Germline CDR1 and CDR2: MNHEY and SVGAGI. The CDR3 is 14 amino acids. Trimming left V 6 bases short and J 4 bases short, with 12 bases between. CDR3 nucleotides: TGTGCCAGCAGCTTGGACAGCCTTAATGAAAAACTGTTTTTT. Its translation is CASSLDSLNEKLFF.

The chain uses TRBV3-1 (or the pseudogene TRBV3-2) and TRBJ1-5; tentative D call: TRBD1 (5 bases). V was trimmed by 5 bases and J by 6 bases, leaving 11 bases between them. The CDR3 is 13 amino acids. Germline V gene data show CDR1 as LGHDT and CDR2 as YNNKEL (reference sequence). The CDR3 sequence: CASSTRGGQPQHF. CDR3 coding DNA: TGTGCCAGCAGCACTCGGGGGGGTCAGCCCCAGCATTTT.

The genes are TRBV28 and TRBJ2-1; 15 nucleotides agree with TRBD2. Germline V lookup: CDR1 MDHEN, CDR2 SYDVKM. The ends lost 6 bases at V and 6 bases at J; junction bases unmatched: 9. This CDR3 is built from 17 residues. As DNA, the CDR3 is TGTGCCAGCAGGCAGCCGGGACTAGCGGGAGGACGCAATGAGCAGTTCTTC. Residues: CASRQPGLAGGRNEQFF.

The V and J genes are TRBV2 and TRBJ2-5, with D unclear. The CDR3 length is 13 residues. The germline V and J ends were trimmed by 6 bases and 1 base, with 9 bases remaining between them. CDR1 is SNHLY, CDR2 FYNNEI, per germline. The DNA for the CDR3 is TGTGCCAGCAGGGCCGGGTCCCAAGAGACCCAGTACTTC. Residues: CASRAGSQETQYF.

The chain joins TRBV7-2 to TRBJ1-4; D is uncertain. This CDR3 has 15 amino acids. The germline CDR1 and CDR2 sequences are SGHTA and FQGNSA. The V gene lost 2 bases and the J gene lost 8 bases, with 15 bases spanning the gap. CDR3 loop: CASSLRPGGGEKLFF. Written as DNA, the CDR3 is TGTGCCAGCAGCTTACGGCCGGGCGGCGGGGAAAAACTGTTTTTT.

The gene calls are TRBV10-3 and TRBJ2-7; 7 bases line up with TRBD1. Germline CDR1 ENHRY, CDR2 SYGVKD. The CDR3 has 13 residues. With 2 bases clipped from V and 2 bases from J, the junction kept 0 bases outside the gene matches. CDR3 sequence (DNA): TGTGCCATCAGTGAGGGACAGGCCTACGAGCAGTACTTC. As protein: CAISEGQAYEQYF.

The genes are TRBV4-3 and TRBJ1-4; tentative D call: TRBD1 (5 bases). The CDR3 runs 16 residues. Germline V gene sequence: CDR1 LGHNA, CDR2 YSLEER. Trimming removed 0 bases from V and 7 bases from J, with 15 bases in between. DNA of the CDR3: TGCGCCAGCAGCCAAGATTCACAGGCCCTGGGTGAAAAACTGTTTTTT. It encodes CASSQDSQALGEKLFF.

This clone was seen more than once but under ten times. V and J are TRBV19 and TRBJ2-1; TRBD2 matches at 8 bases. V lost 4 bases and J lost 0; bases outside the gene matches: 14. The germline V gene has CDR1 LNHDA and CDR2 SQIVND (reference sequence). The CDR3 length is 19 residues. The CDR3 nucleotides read TGTGCCAGTAGTACTCGCGGAGCGGGAGCCATTTTCTCCTACAATGAGCAGTTCTTC. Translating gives CASSTRGAGAIFSYNEQFF. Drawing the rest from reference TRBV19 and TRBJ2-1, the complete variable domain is DGGITQSPKYLFRKEGQNVTLSCEQNLNHDAMYWYRQDPGQGLRLIYYSQIVNDFQKGDIAEGYSVSREKKESFPLTVTSAQKNPTAFYLCASSTRGAGAIFSYNEQFFGPGTRLTVL.

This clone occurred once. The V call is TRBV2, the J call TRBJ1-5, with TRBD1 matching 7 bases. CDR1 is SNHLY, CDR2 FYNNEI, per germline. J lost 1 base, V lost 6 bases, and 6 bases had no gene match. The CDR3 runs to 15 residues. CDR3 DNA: TGTGCCAGCAGAACGGGGACAGCGAGCAATCAGCCCCAGCATTTT. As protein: CASRTGTASNQPQHF. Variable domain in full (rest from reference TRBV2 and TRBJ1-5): EPEVTQTPSHQVTQMGQEVILRCVPISNHLYFYWYRQILGQKVEFLVSFYNNEISEKSEIFDDQFSVERPDGSNFTLKIRSTKLEDSAMYFCASRTGTASNQPQHFGDGTRLSIL.

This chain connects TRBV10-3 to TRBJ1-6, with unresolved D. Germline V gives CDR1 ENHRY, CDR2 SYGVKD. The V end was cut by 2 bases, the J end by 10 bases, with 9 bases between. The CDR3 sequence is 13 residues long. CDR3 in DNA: TGTGCCATCAGTGAGATTGGAGGGTCACCCCTCCACTTT. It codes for CAISEIGGSPLHF.

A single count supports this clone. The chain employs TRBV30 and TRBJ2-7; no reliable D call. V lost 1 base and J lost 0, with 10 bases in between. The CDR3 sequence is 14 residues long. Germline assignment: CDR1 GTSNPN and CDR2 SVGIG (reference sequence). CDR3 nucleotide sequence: TGTGCCTGGAGTGGGGCCCCAAGCTCCTACGAGCAGTACTTC. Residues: CAWSGAPSSYEQYF.

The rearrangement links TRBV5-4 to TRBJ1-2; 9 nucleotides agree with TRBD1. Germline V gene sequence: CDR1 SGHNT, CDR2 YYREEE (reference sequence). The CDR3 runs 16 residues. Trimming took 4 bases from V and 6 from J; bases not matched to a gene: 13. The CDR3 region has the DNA TGTGCCAGCAGCCCAGGATCACAGGGGGCGCGGAATGGCTACACCTTC. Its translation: CASSPGSQGARNGYTF. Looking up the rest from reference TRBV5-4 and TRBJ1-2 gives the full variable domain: ETGVTQSPTHLIKTRGQQVTLRCSSQSGHNTVSWYQQALGQGPQFIFQYYREEENGRGNFPPRFSGLQFPNYSSELNVNALELDDSALYLCASSPGSQGARNGYTFGSGTRLTVV.

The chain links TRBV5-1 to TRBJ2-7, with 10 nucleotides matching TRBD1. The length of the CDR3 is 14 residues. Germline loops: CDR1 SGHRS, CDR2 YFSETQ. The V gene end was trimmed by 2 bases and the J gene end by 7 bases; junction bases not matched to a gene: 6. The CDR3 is CASSFGQGVGEQYF. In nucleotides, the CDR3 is TGCGCCAGCAGCTTCGGACAGGGGGTTGGAGAGCAGTACTTC.

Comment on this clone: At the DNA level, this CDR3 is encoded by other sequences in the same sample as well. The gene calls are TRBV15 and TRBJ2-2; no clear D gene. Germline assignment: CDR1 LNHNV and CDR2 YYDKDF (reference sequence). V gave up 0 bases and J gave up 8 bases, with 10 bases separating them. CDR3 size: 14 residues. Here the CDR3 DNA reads TGTGCCACCAGCAGAGATCTTACGAGGGGGGAGCTGTTTTTT. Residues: CATSRDLTRGELFF.

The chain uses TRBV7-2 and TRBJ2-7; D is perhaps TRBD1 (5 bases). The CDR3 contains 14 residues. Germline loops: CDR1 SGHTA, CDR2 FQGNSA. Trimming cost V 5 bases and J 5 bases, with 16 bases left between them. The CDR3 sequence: CASSLQVSGDEQYF. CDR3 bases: TGTGCCAGCAGCCTACAGGTATCAGGAGACGAGCAGTACTTC.

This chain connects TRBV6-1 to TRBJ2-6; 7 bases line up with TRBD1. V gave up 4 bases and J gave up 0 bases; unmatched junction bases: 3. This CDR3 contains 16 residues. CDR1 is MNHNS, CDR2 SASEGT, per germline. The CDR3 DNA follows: TGTGCCAGCAGTGCCTACAGGGGCTCTGGGGCCAACGTCCTGACTTTC. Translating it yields CASSAYRGSGANVLTF.

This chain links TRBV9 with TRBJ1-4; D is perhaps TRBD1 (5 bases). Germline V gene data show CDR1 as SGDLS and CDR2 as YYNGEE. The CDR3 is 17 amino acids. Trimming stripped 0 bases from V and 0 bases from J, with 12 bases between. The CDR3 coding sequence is TGTGCCAGCAGCGTAGAGGGGTGGGGTGCAACTAATGAAAAACTGTTTTTT. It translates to CASSVEGWGATNEKLFF.

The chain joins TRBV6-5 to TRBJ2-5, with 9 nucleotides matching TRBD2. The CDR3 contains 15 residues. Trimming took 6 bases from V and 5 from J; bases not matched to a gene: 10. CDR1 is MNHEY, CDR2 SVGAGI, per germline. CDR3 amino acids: CASSRGGGSEETQYF. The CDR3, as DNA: TGTGCCAGCAGCCGCGGGGGGGGTAGCGAGGAGACCCAGTACTTC.

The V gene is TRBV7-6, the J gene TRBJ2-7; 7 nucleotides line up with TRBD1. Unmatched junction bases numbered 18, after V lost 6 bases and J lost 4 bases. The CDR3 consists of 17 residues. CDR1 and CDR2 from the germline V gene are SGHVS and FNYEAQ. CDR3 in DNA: TGTGCCAGCAGAGTTGAGGGACCAGAGGCAGGGGGATACGAGCAGTACTTC. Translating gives CASRVEGPEAGGYEQYF.

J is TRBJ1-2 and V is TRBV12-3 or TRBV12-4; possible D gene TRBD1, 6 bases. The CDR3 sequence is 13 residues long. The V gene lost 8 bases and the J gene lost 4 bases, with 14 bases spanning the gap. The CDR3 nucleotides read TGTGCCAGCGGGGGCGGAAAGAGCTATGGCTACACCTTC. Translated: CASGGGKSYGYTF.

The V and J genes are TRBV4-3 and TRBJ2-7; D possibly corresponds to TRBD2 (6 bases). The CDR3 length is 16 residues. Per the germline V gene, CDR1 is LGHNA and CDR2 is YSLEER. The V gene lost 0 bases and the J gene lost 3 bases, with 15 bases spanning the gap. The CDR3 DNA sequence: TGCGCCAGCAGCCAAGAGCCCGTGGGGGGACTCTACGAGCAGTACTTC. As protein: CASSQEPVGGLYEQYF.

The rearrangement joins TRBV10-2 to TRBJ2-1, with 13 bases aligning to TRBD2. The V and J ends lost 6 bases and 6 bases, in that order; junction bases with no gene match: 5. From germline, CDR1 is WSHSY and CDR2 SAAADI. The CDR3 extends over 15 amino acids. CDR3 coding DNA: TGCGCCAGCAGGAGGACTAGCGGGAGAGTCAATGAGCAGTTCTTC. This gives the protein CASRRTSGRVNEQFF.

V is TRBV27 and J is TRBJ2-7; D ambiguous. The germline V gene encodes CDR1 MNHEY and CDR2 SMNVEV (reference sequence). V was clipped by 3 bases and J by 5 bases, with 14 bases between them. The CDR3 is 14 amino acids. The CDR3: CASSFRALVDEQYF. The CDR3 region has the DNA TGTGCCAGCAGTTTCCGAGCGCTCGTTGACGAGCAGTACTTC.

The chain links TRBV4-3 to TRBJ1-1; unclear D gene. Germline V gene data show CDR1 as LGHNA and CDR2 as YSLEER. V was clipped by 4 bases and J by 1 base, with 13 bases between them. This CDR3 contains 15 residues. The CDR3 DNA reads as TGCGCCAGCAGCCCCGGGGAGTGGTGGAACACTGAAGCTTTCTTT. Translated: CASSPGEWWNTEAFF.

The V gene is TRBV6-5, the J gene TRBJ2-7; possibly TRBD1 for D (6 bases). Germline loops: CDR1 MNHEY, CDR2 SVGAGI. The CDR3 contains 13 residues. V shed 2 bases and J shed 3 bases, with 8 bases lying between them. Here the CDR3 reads CASSYDRFYEQYF. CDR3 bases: TGTGCCAGCAGTTACGACAGGTTCTACGAGCAGTACTTC.

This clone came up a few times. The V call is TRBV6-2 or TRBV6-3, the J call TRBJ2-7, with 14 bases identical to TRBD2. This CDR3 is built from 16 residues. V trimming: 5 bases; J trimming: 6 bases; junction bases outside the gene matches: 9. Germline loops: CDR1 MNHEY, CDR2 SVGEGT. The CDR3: CASSLGLAGGRGEQYF. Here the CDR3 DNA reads TGTGCCAGCAGTCTCGGACTAGCGGGAGGAAGGGGCGAGCAGTACTTC.

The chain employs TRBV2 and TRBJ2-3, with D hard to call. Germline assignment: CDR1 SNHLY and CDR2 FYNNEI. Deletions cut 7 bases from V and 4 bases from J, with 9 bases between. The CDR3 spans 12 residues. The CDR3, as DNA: TGTGCCAGCAAGGTGGGCGCAGATACGCAGTATTTT. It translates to CASKVGADTQYF.